What follows are 21 T cell receptor beta chains derived from one specimen sequenced in a study of blood T cell repertoires in COVID-19. The protocol was immunoSEQ multiplex PCR, while the TCRdb copy is restricted to in-frame clones and leaves out a portion. The table lists tens of thousands of clones, more than 75% of them singletons. The sequencing input was peripheral blood. The receptors come from a man in his fifties with active or convalescent COVID-19.

This chain links TRBV11-2 with TRBJ2-5; 11 nucleotides match TRBD1. This CDR3 region has 15 residues. V shed 5 bases and J 4 bases; nucleotides not matched to a gene: 6. The germline CDR1 and CDR2 sequences are SGHAT and FQNNGV. CDR3 nucleotides: TGTGCCAGCAGCGTGGGACAGGGGGTGGGAGAGACCCAGTACTTC. Translating gives CASSVGQGVGETQYF.

A few counts support this clone. The chain combines TRBV3-1 (or the pseudogene TRBV3-2) with TRBJ2-1; D is undetermined. Germline CDR1 is LGHDT and CDR2 is YNNKEL (reference sequence). V was shortened by 5 bases and J by 0 bases, with 2 bases between the two germline ends. The CDR3 is 12 residues long. The CDR3 region is CASSYSYNEQFF. The CDR3 nucleotides are TGTGCCAGCAGCTACTCCTACAATGAGCAGTTCTTC.

The chain carries TRBV4-1 and TRBJ2-3; D may be TRBD2 (6 bases). The germline gives CDR1 MGHRA, CDR2 YSYEKL. The CDR3 length is 18 residues. V gave up 2 bases and J gave up 0 bases, with 18 bases separating them. CDR3 residues: CASSQRNVAGLSTDTQYF. DNA of the CDR3: TGCGCCAGCAGCCAAAGGAACGTGGCGGGACTTAGCACAGATACGCAGTATTTT.

This chain uses TRBV9 with TRBJ2-5; a weak D match, TRBD1 (6 bases). Trimming took off 0 bases at V and 1 base at J, with 13 bases between the two ends. The CDR3 runs to 16 residues. In germline, CDR1 is SGDLS, CDR2 YYNGEE. The CDR3 region has the DNA TGTGCCAGCAGCGTAGCGGGTGGGGGCTTCCAAGAGACCCAGTACTTC. It translates to CASSVAGGGFQETQYF.

This chain joins TRBV25-1 and TRBJ1-2; D unresolved. CDR1 and CDR2 (germline): MGHDK, SYGVNS. Deletions cut 3 bases from V and 6 bases from J, with 11 bases between. The CDR3 is made up of 13 amino acids. The CDR3 DNA sequence: TGTGCCAGCAGTGACTTCGGGAGCGATGGCTACACCTTC. This sequence encodes CASSDFGSDGYTF.

The V and J genes are TRBV19 and TRBJ1-2; possibly TRBD1 for D (5 bases). Germline lookup yields CDR1 LNHDA and CDR2 SQIVND (reference sequence). The CDR3 is 13 residues long. V was shortened by 6 bases and J by 4 bases, with 12 bases between the two germline ends. In DNA, the CDR3 is TGTGCCAGTAGAGAGACAGAACTCTATGGCTACACCTTC. Translating gives CASRETELYGYTF.

This clone occurred once. The chain combines TRBV6-6 with TRBJ1-5; D gene uncertain. CDR1 and CDR2 from the germline V gene are MNHNY and SVGAGI (reference sequence). The CDR3 is 16 amino acids. The V gene lost 6 bases and the J gene lost 0 bases, with 15 bases spanning the gap. The CDR3 loop is CASREGQRHSNQPQHF. The CDR3 nucleotides are TGTGCCAGCAGGGAGGGTCAACGTCATAGCAATCAGCCCCAGCATTTT.

The rearrangement links TRBV3-1 (or the pseudogene TRBV3-2) to TRBJ1-1, with D perhaps TRBD1 (5 bases). The CDR3 spans 15 residues. Per the germline V gene, CDR1 is LGHDT and CDR2 is YNNKEL (reference sequence). Deletions cut 3 bases from V and 5 bases from J, with 16 bases between. CDR3 amino acids: CASSHSRATRTEAFF. CDR3 bases: TGTGCCAGCAGCCATTCCAGGGCCACGAGGACTGAAGCTTTCTTT.

The CDR3 region has the DNA TGTGCCAGCAGTCCAAACCGCGGACAGGGGGCGGAAGATACGCAGTATTTT. It is translated as CASSPNRGQGAEDTQYF. The chain carries TRBV6-6 and TRBJ2-3, with TRBD1 identical over 11 bases. CDR1 is MNHNY and CDR2 is SVGAGI in the germline V gene (reference sequence). V was pared by 5 bases and J by 5 bases, with 12 bases of the junction left unmatched. CDR3 length: 17 residues.

This chain connects TRBV28 to TRBJ1-4; D is uncertain. This CDR3 has 14 amino acids. V lost 7 bases and J lost 7, with 16 bases in between. In germline, CDR1 is MDHEN, CDR2 SYDVKM. The CDR3 DNA reads as TGTGCCAGCACCACTTTAGGAGGGAGTGAAAAACTGTTTTTT. This sequence encodes CASTTLGGSEKLFF.

CDR3 sequence: CASSSQRGADTQYF. The DNA of the CDR3 is TGTGCCAGCAGCTCCCAGCGGGGGGCAGATACGCAGTATTTT. This sequence joins TRBV5-4 and TRBJ2-3; 9 bases are shared with TRBD2. The CDR3 runs to 14 residues. Germline assignment: CDR1 SGHNT and CDR2 YYREEE (reference sequence). V gave up 3 bases and J gave up 4 bases; unmatched junction bases: 3.

The chain carries TRBV18 and TRBJ2-5, with a weak D call TRBD2 (6 bases). Trimming removed 0 bases at V and 5 bases at J, with 7 bases between. CDR1 KGHSH and CDR2 LQKENI come from the germline V gene. This CDR3 region has 13 residues. The CDR3 coding sequence is TGTGCCAGCTCACCACCGGGGAGGGAGACCCAGTACTTC. Protein: CASSPPGRETQYF.

V is TRBV21-1 and J is TRBJ2-2; the D call in the table, TRBD2, was not verified against the DNA. TRBV21-1 is described as a pseudogene. The CDR3 runs 14 residues. The CDR3 DNA sequence: TGTGCCAGCTTAAAGCGGGGGACCACCGGGGAGCTGTTTTTT. It yields the protein CASLKRGTTGELFF.

This chain joins TRBV6-4 and TRBJ1-1, with 7 bases fitting TRBD1. Trimming at V came to 0 bases and at J to 3 bases, leaving 4 bases not matched to a gene. Germline V gene sequence: CDR1 MRHNA, CDR2 SNTAGT. The CDR3 covers 15 residues. This CDR3 reads CASSDSMQGDTEAFF. CDR3 DNA sequence: TGTGCCAGCAGTGACTCGATGCAGGGGGACACTGAAGCTTTCTTT.

This sequence joins TRBV4-1 and TRBJ1-1; no firm D call. CDR1 and CDR2 from the germline V gene are MGHRA and YSYEKL. This CDR3 is built from 14 residues. V was trimmed by 0 bases and J by 2 bases, leaving 7 bases between them. In DNA form, the CDR3 reads TGCGCCAGCAGCCAAGACCTCGGTAACACTGAAGCTTTCTTT. It translates to CASSQDLGNTEAFF.

The V and J genes are TRBV11-3 and TRBJ2-5; possible D gene TRBD2, 5 bases. This CDR3 is 14 amino acids long. V lost 6 bases and J lost 2, with 13 bases in between. Germline assignment: CDR1 SGHNT and CDR2 YENEEA. For the CDR3, the DNA is TGTGCCAGCAGTGAGGACCGGGATCAAGAGACCCAGTACTTC. Protein: CASSEDRDQETQYF.

This chain connects TRBV2 to TRBJ2-3, with TRBD2 matching 11 bases. Trimming at V came to 8 bases and at J to 0 bases, leaving 7 bases not matched to a gene. This CDR3 spans 16 amino acids. Germline CDR1 and CDR2: SNHLY and FYNNEI. The CDR3 sequence: CASGRTSGFSTDTQYF. In nucleotides, the CDR3 is TGTGCCAGCGGACGGACTAGCGGGTTTAGCACAGATACGCAGTATTTT. Based on the CDR3 plus reference TRBV2 and TRBJ2-3, the full variable domain is EPEVTQTPSHQVTQMGQEVILRCVPISNHLYFYWYRQILGQKVEFLVSFYNNEISEKSEIFDDQFSVERPDGSNFTLKIRSTKLEDSAMYFCASGRTSGFSTDTQYFGPGTRLTVL.

The chain carries TRBV3-1 (or the pseudogene TRBV3-2) and TRBJ1-2; 7 positions agree with TRBD1. CDR1 is LGHDT, CDR2 YNNKEL, per germline (reference sequence). This CDR3 contains 14 residues. The trim removed 0 bases at V and 7 bases at J, leaving 5 bases unmatched. The CDR3 DNA reads TGTGCCAGCAGCCAAGATACAGGGGCTAGTGGCTACACCTTC. Translation: CASSQDTGASGYTF.

The chain couples TRBV7-2 to TRBJ1-3, with D unresolved. The CDR3 consists of 14 residues. Germline V gene sequence: CDR1 SGHTA, CDR2 FQGNSA. Trimming cost V 8 bases and J 4 bases, with 15 bases left between them. The CDR3: CASRLGSQGNTIYF. In nucleotides, the CDR3 is TGTGCCAGCCGGCTGGGGAGTCAAGGAAACACCATATATTTT.

In DNA, the CDR3 is TGTGCCAGCAGCCCGGACAGGGACCCAAACTATGGCTACACCTTC. Translating it yields CASSPDRDPNYGYTF. The rearrangement joins TRBV5-4 to TRBJ1-2; 8 positions agree with TRBD1. In germline, CDR1 is SGHNT, CDR2 YYREEE (reference sequence). The CDR3 loop spans 15 amino acids. The J segment lost 2 bases and the V segment lost 4 bases, leaving 7 bases of the junction unmatched.

This sequence joins TRBV5-4 and TRBJ2-5, with 10 bases aligning to TRBD1. This CDR3 is 15 amino acids long. Trimming at V came to 5 bases and at J to 5 bases, leaving 9 bases not matched to a gene. In germline, CDR1 is SGHNT, CDR2 YYREEE (reference sequence). The CDR3 loop is CASSLSPDRGETQYF. CDR3 in DNA: TGTGCCAGCAGTCTCTCCCCGGACAGGGGGGAGACCCAGTACTTC.